This T cell receptor beta chain stems from a study of CD8 T cells in ankylosing spondylitis. General observations from the study: Reportedly, matched ankylosing spondylitis synovial fluid was significantly enriched for disease-linked clones. Before this, some motif variants had been reported in reactive arthritis synovial fluid and blood. Several highly homologous variants made up a TCR beta motif that seemed to typify ankylosing spondylitis blood.

Turning to this clonotype: Antigen: not known.

Making the TCR beta libraries involved quantitative 5'-RACE with molecular barcodes. Each CDR3 protein is one row after TCRdb ran MiXCR on the 5' RACE reads. The sample contains about 480,000 distinct CDR3 sequences, about a sixth of which appear only once. Germline CDR1 SGHTA, CDR2 FQGTGA. V was trimmed by 2 bases and J by 1 base, leaving 13 bases between them. CDR3 size: 16 residues. What was sequenced was blood, either unsorted or a sorted T cell fraction (not recorded which). The sequence came from a male donor with ankylosing spondylitis. V is TRBV7-3 and J is TRBJ2-3; TRBD1 is a possible D gene (6 bases). The CDR3 reads CASSLQGSGGTDTQYF. Written as DNA, the CDR3 is TGTGCCAGCAGCTTACAGGGGAGTGGGGGCACAGATACGCAGTATTTT.